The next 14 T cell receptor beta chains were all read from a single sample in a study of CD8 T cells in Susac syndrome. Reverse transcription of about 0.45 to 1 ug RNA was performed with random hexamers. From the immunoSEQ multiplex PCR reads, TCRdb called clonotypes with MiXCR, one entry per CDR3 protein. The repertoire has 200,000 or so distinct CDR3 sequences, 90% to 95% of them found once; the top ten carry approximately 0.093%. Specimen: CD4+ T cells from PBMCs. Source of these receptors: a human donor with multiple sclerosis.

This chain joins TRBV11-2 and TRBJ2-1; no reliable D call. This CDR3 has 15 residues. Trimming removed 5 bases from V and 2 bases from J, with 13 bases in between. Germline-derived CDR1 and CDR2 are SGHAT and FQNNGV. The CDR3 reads CASSLIVGTYNEQFF. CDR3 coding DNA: TGTGCCAGCAGCCTTATCGTCGGTACCTACAATGAGCAGTTCTTC.

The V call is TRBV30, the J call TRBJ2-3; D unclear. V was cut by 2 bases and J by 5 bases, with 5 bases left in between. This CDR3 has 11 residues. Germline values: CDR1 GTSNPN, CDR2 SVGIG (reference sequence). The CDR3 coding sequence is TGTGCCTGGAGTTTGGTAGATACGCAGTATTTT. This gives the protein CAWSLVDTQYF.

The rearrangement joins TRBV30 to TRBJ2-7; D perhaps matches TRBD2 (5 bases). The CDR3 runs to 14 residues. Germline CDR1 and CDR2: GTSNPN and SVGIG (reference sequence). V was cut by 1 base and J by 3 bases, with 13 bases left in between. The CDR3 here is CAWSGGGRSYEQYF. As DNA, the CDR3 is TGTGCCTGGAGTGGCGGCGGGCGGAGCTACGAGCAGTACTTC.

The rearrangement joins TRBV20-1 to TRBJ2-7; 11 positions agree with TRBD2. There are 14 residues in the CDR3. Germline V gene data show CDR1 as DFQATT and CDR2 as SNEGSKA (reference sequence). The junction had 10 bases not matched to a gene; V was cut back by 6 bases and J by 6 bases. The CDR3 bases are TGCAGTGCAATAGGTAGCGGGGGGGCCGGCGAGCAGTACTTC. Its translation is CSAIGSGGAGEQYF.

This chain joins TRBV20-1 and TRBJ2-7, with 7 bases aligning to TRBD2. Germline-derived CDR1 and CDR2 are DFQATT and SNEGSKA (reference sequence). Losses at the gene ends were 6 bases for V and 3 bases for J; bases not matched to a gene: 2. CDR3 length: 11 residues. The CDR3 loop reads CSAWGGYEQYF. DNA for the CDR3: TGCAGTGCATGGGGGGGCTACGAGCAGTACTTC.

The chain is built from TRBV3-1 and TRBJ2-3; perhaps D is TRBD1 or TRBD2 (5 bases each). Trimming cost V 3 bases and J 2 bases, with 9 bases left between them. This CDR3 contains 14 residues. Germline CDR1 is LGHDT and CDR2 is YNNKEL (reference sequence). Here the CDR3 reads CASSHGTVTDTQYF. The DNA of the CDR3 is TGTGCCAGCAGCCATGGGACGGTCACAGATACGCAGTATTTT.

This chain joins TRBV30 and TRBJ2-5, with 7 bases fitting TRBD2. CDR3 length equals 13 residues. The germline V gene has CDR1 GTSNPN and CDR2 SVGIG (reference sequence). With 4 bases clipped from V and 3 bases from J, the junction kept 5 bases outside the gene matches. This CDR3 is CAWTSGGEETQYF. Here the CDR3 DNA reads TGTGCCTGGACTAGCGGAGGGGAAGAGACCCAGTACTTC.

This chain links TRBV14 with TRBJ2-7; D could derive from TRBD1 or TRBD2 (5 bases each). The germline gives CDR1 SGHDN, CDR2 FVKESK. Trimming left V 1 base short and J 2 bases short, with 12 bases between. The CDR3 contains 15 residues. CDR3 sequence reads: CASSQVLGVAYEQYF. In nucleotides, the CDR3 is TGTGCCAGCAGCCAAGTGCTGGGGGTGGCCTACGAGCAGTACTTC.

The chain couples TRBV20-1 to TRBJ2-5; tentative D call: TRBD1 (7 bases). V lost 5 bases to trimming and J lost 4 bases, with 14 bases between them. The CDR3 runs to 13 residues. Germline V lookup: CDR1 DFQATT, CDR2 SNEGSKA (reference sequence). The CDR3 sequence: CSAERQGGETQYF. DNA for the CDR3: TGCAGTGCTGAGAGACAGGGAGGAGAGACCCAGTACTTC.

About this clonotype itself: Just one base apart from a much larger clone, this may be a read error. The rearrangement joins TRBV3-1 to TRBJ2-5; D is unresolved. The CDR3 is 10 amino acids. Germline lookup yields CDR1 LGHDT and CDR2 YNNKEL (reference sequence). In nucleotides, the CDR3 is TGTGCCAGCAGCCAAAAGACCCAGTACTTC. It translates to CASSQKTQYF.

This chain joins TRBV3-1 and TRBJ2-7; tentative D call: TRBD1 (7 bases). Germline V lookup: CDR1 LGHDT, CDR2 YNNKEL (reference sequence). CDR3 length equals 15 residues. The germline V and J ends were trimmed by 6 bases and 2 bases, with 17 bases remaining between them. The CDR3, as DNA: TGTGCCAGCAGTCCGAAAGCCAGGGGGGCCTACGAGCAGTACTTC. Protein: CASSPKARGAYEQYF.

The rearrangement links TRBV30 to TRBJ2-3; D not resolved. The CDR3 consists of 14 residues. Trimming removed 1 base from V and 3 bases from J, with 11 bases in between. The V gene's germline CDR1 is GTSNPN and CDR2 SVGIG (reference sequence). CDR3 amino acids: CAWSAASRTDTQYF. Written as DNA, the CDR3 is TGTGCCTGGAGTGCAGCTAGTAGGACAGATACGCAGTATTTT.

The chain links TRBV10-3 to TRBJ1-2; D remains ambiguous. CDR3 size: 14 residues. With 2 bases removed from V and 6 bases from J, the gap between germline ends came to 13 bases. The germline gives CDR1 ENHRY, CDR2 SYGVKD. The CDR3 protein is CAISERSDFDGYTF. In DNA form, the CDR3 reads TGTGCCATCAGTGAGCGTTCAGATTTCGATGGCTACACCTTC.

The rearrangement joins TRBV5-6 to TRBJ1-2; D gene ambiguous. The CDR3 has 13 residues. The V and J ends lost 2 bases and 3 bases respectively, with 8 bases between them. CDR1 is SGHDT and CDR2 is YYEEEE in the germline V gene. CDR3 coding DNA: TGTGCCAGCAGCTTCGACGGCCACTATGGCTACACCTTC. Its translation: CASSFDGHYGYTF.